Ten or more counts support the clone carrying this TCR beta chain. Its specificity is unknown. CDR1 and CDR2 from the germline V gene are GTSNPN and SVGIG (reference sequence). This CDR3 is built from 15 residues. Trimming removed 5 bases from V and 3 bases from J; junction bases left unmatched: 10. This sample was taken from a study of T cells in Graves' hyperthyroidism and ophthalmopathy. On the study more broadly: It was at initial diagnosis, before any treatment, that peripheral blood was collected. Broader study findings: With a median lead of about six months before onset, the model predicted ophthalmopathy.

From RNA transcripts, TCR beta CDR3 regions were amplified. HTBI primers were used for first-round RT-PCR of the TCR CDR3. TCRdb redid the calling of the multiplex PCR reads with MiXCR, one entry per CDR3 protein. The table includes around 400,000 distinct CDR3 sequences, about 13% detected once. Orbital computed tomography, thyroid ultrasound, serum thyroxine and TRAb, and clinical symptoms together informed the diagnoses. Sequences were obtained from blood. This chain links TRBV30 with TRBJ1-1; TRBD1 matches at 9 bases. This receptor was identified in a woman younger than 30 with Graves' hyperthyroidism. The DNA for the CDR3 is TGTGCCTGGGGGACAGGACAGGGGATGGACACTGAAGCTTTCTTT. Its translation is CAWGTGQGMDTEAFF. Supplemented by reference TRBV30 and TRBJ1-1, the full variable domain reads SQTIHQWPATLVQPVGSPLSLECTVEGTSNPNLYWYRQAAGRGLQLLFYSVGIGQISSEVPQNLSASRPQDRQFILSSKKLLLSDSGFYLCAWGTGQGMDTEAFFGQGTRLTVV.